The 25 T cell receptor beta chains below all came from one sample that was sequenced in a study of blood T cell repertoires in COVID-19. Assay used: immunoSEQ multiplex PCR; TCRdb lists only in-frame clones, some missing. The sample yields roughly 86,000 clones, 60% to 85% seen once. Sequenced sample: peripheral blood. These receptor sequences come from a man aged 50 to 60 who had recovered from COVID-19.

The chain uses TRBV15 and TRBJ2-7; TRBD1 matches at 10 bases. V lost 1 base, J lost 7 bases, and 10 bases stayed unmatched. The length of the CDR3 is 16 residues. Germline V lookup: CDR1 LNHNV, CDR2 YYDKDF (reference sequence). The CDR3 DNA follows: TGTGCCACCAGCAGAGTAAAGGGACAGGGGACATCTGAGCAGTACTTC. It translates to CATSRVKGQGTSEQYF.

The CDR3 region has the DNA TGCGCCAGCAGTGAGTCGACATCAGAAGACGAAAAACTGTTTTTT. Translating it yields CASSESTSEDEKLFF. The chain employs TRBV10-1 and TRBJ1-4; no definite D call. Germline values: CDR1 WNHNN, CDR2 SYGVQD (reference sequence). This CDR3 has 15 residues. Trimming pared 0 bases from V and 8 bases from J, leaving 13 bases between.

The CDR3 DNA is TGTGCCAGCTCCCGGACAGGGGCCTTGGATTCACCCCTCCACTTT. This codes for CASSRTGALDSPLHF. This chain links TRBV18 with TRBJ1-6; 9 bases line up with TRBD1. This CDR3 comprises 15 residues. V shed 6 bases, J shed 8 bases, and the junction held 8 bases outside the gene matches. Germline V CDR1 and CDR2: KGHSH, LQKENI.

The rearrangement links TRBV9 to TRBJ2-7; 7 nucleotides line up with TRBD2. The CDR3 consists of 14 residues. The junction had 10 bases not matched to a gene; V was cut back by 4 bases and J by 6 bases. The germline CDR1 and CDR2 sequences are SGDLS and YYNGEE. The DNA for the CDR3 is TGTGCCAGCAGCCCCTCGGGGGGTGCTGGCGAGCAGTACTTC. Its protein product is CASSPSGGAGEQYF. The full variable domain, in which reference TRBV9 and TRBJ2-7 provide the parts outside the CDR3, is DSGVTQTPKHLITATGQRVTLRCSPRSGDLSVYWYQQSLDQGLQFLIQYYNGEERAKGNILERFSAQQFPDLHSELNLSSLELGDSALYFCASSPSGGAGEQYFGPGTRLTVT.

This clone came up once. Here the CDR3 DNA reads TGTGCCAGCAGCTACGGCGGGGGAAACACTGAAGCTTTCTTT. This sequence encodes CASSYGGGNTEAFF. The V call is TRBV7-3, the J call TRBJ1-1; a weak D match, TRBD1 (5 bases). This CDR3 is 14 amino acids long. Germline-derived CDR1 and CDR2 are SGHTA and FQGTGA. V lost 4 bases to trimming and J lost 2 bases, with 11 bases between them.

This clone is a singleton in its sample. The chain recombines TRBV5-6 with TRBJ1-1, with 9 bases lining up with TRBD1. CDR1 is SGHDT, CDR2 YYEEEE, per germline. Trimming cost V 4 bases and J 0 bases; bases outside gene matches: 13. The CDR3 runs to 18 residues. The CDR3 nucleotides read TGTGCCAGCAGCCCCACAGGGGGCAGGGAGGTCATGAACACTGAAGCTTTCTTT. Amino acid sequence: CASSPTGGREVMNTEAFF.

This clone was seen only a few times. The chain employs TRBV15 and TRBJ2-7; TRBD1 aligns across 10 bases. The length of the CDR3 is 13 residues. Germline V CDR1 and CDR2: LNHNV, YYDKDF (reference sequence). J lost 5 bases, V lost 5 bases, and 3 bases had no gene match. In DNA, the CDR3 is TGTGCCACCAGCGGGACAGGGGATCACGAGCAGTACTTC. It is translated as CATSGTGDHEQYF.

This clone was observed many times. This chain links TRBV4-3 with TRBJ2-1; TRBD2 aligns across 10 bases. J gave up 4 bases and V 3 bases, and 6 bases lay outside the gene matches. CDR3 length equals 16 residues. The germline V gene encodes CDR1 LGHNA and CDR2 YSLEER. CDR3 loop: CASSQEGTSVYNEQFF. In DNA, the CDR3 is TGCGCCAGCAGCCAGGAGGGGACTAGCGTGTACAATGAGCAGTTCTTC.

This chain joins TRBV5-1 and TRBJ2-3; D is unclear. CDR1 is SGHRS and CDR2 is YFSETQ in the germline V gene. The length of the CDR3 is 15 residues. The V end lost 5 bases, the J end lost 3 bases, and 16 bases lay between the germline ends. The CDR3 loop reads CASRDGPAPTDTQYF. CDR3 in DNA: TGCGCCAGCAGAGATGGGCCTGCTCCTACAGATACGCAGTATTTT. Based on the CDR3 plus reference TRBV5-1 and TRBJ2-3, the full variable domain is KAGVTQTPRYLIKTRGQQVTLSCSPISGHRSVSWYQQTPGQGLQFLFEYFSETQRNKGNFPGRFSGRQFSNSRSEMNVSTLELGDSALYLCASRDGPAPTDTQYFGPGTRLTVL.

This clone counts as medium-sized. The chain recombines TRBV2 with TRBJ2-1; 7 positions match TRBD2. The CDR3 totals 15 residues. Looked up from germline, CDR1 is SNHLY and CDR2 is FYNNEI. The junction had 12 bases not matched to a gene; V was cut back by 3 bases and J by 10 bases. The CDR3 region is CASSESGRARYEQFF. The CDR3 nucleotides are TGTGCCAGCAGTGAGTCGGGGAGGGCCAGGTACGAGCAGTTCTTC.

This clone appeared a single time. The V call is TRBV5-1, the J call TRBJ1-4, with D perhaps TRBD1 (6 bases). Per the germline V gene, CDR1 is SGHRS and CDR2 is YFSETQ. CDR3 size: 17 residues. The ends were cut back, 0 bases at V and 4 bases at J, with 16 bases in the middle. Here the CDR3 reads CASSLAGTQRGNEKLFF. In DNA form, the CDR3 reads TGCGCCAGCAGCTTGGCCGGGACACAGAGGGGTAATGAAAAACTGTTTTTT.

This rearrangement joins TRBV7-2 to TRBJ1-2, with 9 bases that match TRBD1. The CDR3 is 15 residues long. The V gene's germline CDR1 is SGHTA and CDR2 FQGNSA. J gave up 7 bases and V 2 bases, and 8 bases lay outside the gene matches. Here the CDR3 DNA reads TGTGCCAGCAGCTTATCGGCGGGACAGGGCTCTGGCTACACCTTC. As protein: CASSLSAGQGSGYTF.

The sample holds one count of this clone. The CDR3 DNA follows: TGTGCCAGCAGCCTGACTAGCGGGGTAGAGACCCAGTACTTC. Residues: CASSLTSGVETQYF. The chain is built from TRBV11-1 and TRBJ2-5; 11 bases match TRBD2. The CDR3 totals 14 residues. With V trimmed by 5 bases and J by 4 bases, 3 bases remained unmatched. CDR1 is SGHAT, CDR2 FQDESV, per germline (reference sequence).

The V call is TRBV19, the J call TRBJ2-3; no definite D call. The CDR3 is 12 residues long. V lost 4 bases and J lost 7, with 9 bases in between. CDR1 is LNHDA and CDR2 is SQIVND in the germline V gene (reference sequence). The CDR3 reads CASSSLVYTQYF. The CDR3 nucleotides read TGTGCCAGTAGTAGCTTAGTCTATACGCAGTATTTT.

This chain uses TRBV7-8 with TRBJ2-1, with D hard to call. Germline V gene lookup returns CDR1 SGHVS and CDR2 FQNEAQ. Trimming left V 4 bases short and J 4 bases short, with 17 bases between. The CDR3 consists of 16 residues. The CDR3 protein is CASSSPTGGTYNEQFF. The CDR3 nucleotides read TGTGCCAGCAGCTCGCCCACCGGCGGAACTTACAATGAGCAGTTCTTC.

V is TRBV2 and J is TRBJ2-3; 7 bases match TRBD2. Trimming took 5 bases from V and 6 from J; bases not matched to a gene: 8. The germline gives CDR1 SNHLY, CDR2 FYNNEI. This CDR3 is built from 14 residues. The CDR3 DNA reads TGTGCCAGCAGTCGGACTAGGGGCATGGATACGCAGTATTTT. Its translation is CASSRTRGMDTQYF. Full variable domain (rest looked up from reference TRBV2 and TRBJ2-3): EPEVTQTPSHQVTQMGQEVILRCVPISNHLYFYWYRQILGQKVEFLVSFYNNEISEKSEIFDDQFSVERPDGSNFTLKIRSTKLEDSAMYFCASSRTRGMDTQYFGPGTRLTVL.

The chain combines TRBV7-8 with TRBJ2-2; TRBD1 might be the D (5 bases). This CDR3 spans 15 amino acids. Germline V gene sequence: CDR1 SGHVS, CDR2 FQNEAQ. The V and J ends lost 3 bases and 1 base respectively, with 9 bases between them. The CDR3 loop is CASSLKGKNTGELFF. The DNA for the CDR3 is TGTGCCAGCAGCTTGAAGGGGAAGAACACCGGGGAGCTGTTTTTT.

This clone is termed medium-sized. Other DNA sequences in this sample translate to the same CDR3. This sequence joins TRBV6-5 and TRBJ1-5; maybe TRBD1 (6 bases). There are 14 residues in the CDR3. The germline V gene has CDR1 MNHEY and CDR2 SVGAGI. With 0 bases removed from V and 4 bases from J, the gap between germline ends came to 7 bases. The CDR3: CASSYSGGNQPQHF. In nucleotides, the CDR3 is TGTGCCAGCAGTTACTCAGGGGGTAATCAGCCCCAGCATTTT.

The CDR3 protein is CASSLLGTSGRAGQFF. Written as DNA, the CDR3 is TGTGCCAGCAGTTTATTGGGGACTAGCGGGAGGGCCGGGCAGTTCTTC. The J gene is TRBJ2-1, the V gene TRBV27, with 16 bases that match TRBD2. Germline CDR1 and CDR2: MNHEY and SMNVEV (reference sequence). With 1 base clipped from V and 12 bases from J, the junction kept 6 bases outside the gene matches. The CDR3 covers 16 residues.

The chain has TRBV6-1 and TRBJ1-2, with D unresolved. With 3 bases removed from V and 6 bases from J, the gap between germline ends came to 11 bases. This CDR3 region has 13 residues. Germline V gene lookup returns CDR1 MNHNS and CDR2 SASEGT. CDR3 nucleotides: TGTGCCAGCAGTGATCTCCGGGTCCATGGCTACACCTTC. Amino acids: CASSDLRVHGYTF.

The chain links TRBV28 to TRBJ2-5; 12 nucleotides agree with TRBD1. Germline V gene data show CDR1 as MDHEN and CDR2 as SYDVKM. The CDR3 covers 17 residues. V was clipped by 3 bases and J by 5 bases; unmatched bases: 10. The CDR3, as DNA: TGTGCCAGCAGTTTCTCCAGGGGGACAGGGGGCACGGAGACCCAGTACTTC. It specifies CASSFSRGTGGTETQYF.

The chain links TRBV5-1 to TRBJ2-5; 8 bases are shared with TRBD1. The CDR3 contains 14 residues. Germline V gene lookup returns CDR1 SGHRS and CDR2 YFSETQ. V shed 4 bases and J 1 base; nucleotides not matched to a gene: 3. The CDR3, as DNA: TGCGCCAGCAGCCGGGACAGGATCCAAGAGACCCAGTACTTC. Translated, it gives CASSRDRIQETQYF. Together with reference TRBV5-1 and TRBJ2-5, the CDR3 gives the full variable domain: KAGVTQTPRYLIKTRGQQVTLSCSPISGHRSVSWYQQTPGQGLQFLFEYFSETQRNKGNFPGRFSGRQFSNSRSEMNVSTLELGDSALYLCASSRDRIQETQYFGPGTRLLVL.

The chain has TRBV21-1 and TRBJ2-7; the table's TRBD1 call for D was not verified on the DNA. TRBV21-1 is termed a pseudogene. This CDR3 is 12 amino acids long. The CDR3 reads CASSPIGDEQYF. The CDR3 DNA follows: TGTGCCAGCAGCCCCATAGGGGACGAGCAGTACTTC.

V is TRBV28 and J is TRBJ1-5; D is undetermined. Trimming took 4 bases from V and 1 from J, leaving 14 bases between them. The length of the CDR3 is 16 residues. CDR1 MDHEN and CDR2 SYDVKM come from the germline V gene. The DNA for the CDR3 is TGTGCCAGCAGTTCGCGCCGCGGGGTAAGCAATCAGCCCCAGCATTTT. Protein product: CASSSRRGVSNQPQHF.

DNA for the CDR3: TGTGCCAGTAGTATGCGAGGGCCAGGACTCAATCAGCCCCAGCATTTT. Amino acids: CASSMRGPGLNQPQHF. The chain employs TRBV19 and TRBJ1-5; unclear D gene. With 3 bases removed from V and 3 bases from J, the gap between germline ends came to 15 bases. The CDR3 covers 16 residues. In germline, CDR1 is LNHDA, CDR2 SQIVND (reference sequence).